This T cell receptor (beta chain) was sequenced in a study of vaccination and CD4 T cells after COVID-19. The treatment is: roughly ten-day PBMC culture with coronavirus spike peptide pools or control peptides (ViraFEST assay). Cultured CD4+ T cells had their DNA profiled by the Oncomine TCR Beta short-read assay. TCRdb reanalysed the PCR reads using MiXCR and keeps one entry per CDR3 protein. The sample shows some 15,000 distinct CDR3 sequences, roughly 21% of them seen only once. Concerning this clonotype: Its matching antigen is unknown.

This CDR3 region has 16 residues. Germline V gene lookup returns CDR1 ENHRY and CDR2 SYGVKD. Trimming at V came to 5 bases and at J to 0 bases, leaving 8 bases not matched to a gene. The origin of this receptor is a human donor with COVID-19. The sequencing sample was made of cultured CD4+ T cells from blood. The chain joins TRBV10-3 to TRBJ2-3, with 7 bases that match TRBD1. CDR3 region: CAISKPGTVSTDTQYF. In DNA, the CDR3 is TGTGCCATCAGTAAACCCGGGACAGTAAGCACAGATACGCAGTATTTT.